The 32 T cell receptor beta chains given below trace back to one sample, sequenced in a study of blood T cell repertoires in COVID-19. Libraries were prepared by immunoSEQ multiplex PCR; TCRdb keeps only in-frame clonotypes and omits some of them. The data contain some 450,000 clones, around 88% of them singletons. Sequenced: peripheral blood. All receptors come from a woman aged 45-65 years with COVID-19, enrolled during active disease.

The genes are TRBV9 and TRBJ2-5; 7 bases are shared with TRBD2. Looked up from germline, CDR1 is SGDLS and CDR2 is YYNGEE. Unmatched junction bases numbered 5, after V lost 0 bases and J lost 3 bases. This CDR3 is built from 15 residues. CDR3: CASSVVPSGEETQYF. CDR3 DNA: TGTGCCAGCAGCGTAGTCCCTAGCGGAGAAGAGACCCAGTACTTC.

V usage is TRBV2 and J usage is TRBJ1-3; possibly TRBD1 for D (6 bases). This CDR3 region has 14 residues. Trimming took off 4 bases at V and 8 bases at J, with 15 bases between the two ends. From germline, CDR1 is SNHLY and CDR2 FYNNEI. CDR3 nucleotide sequence: TGTGCCAGCAGTGTACAGGGTTTCCTGGACACCATATATTTT. Amino acids: CASSVQGFLDTIYF.

This clone has only a few counts. The chain links TRBV12-3 or TRBV12-4 to TRBJ1-1, with 7 bases identical to TRBD1. The CDR3 has 12 residues. V trimming: 5 bases; J trimming: 9 bases; junction bases outside the gene matches: 6. In nucleotides, the CDR3 is TGTGCCAGCAGTGATGAGGGGGCGCAAGCTTTCTTT. It yields the protein CASSDEGAQAFF.

The chain has TRBV5-1 and TRBJ1-5, with D unresolved. This CDR3 comprises 14 residues. CDR1 is SGHRS, CDR2 YFSETQ, per germline. With 4 bases removed from V and 0 bases from J, the gap between germline ends came to 8 bases. The CDR3 protein is CASSLRDSNQPQHF. In nucleotides, the CDR3 is TGCGCCAGCAGCCTAAGAGATAGCAATCAGCCCCAGCATTTT.

The rearrangement links TRBV7-9 to TRBJ2-2; 15 nucleotides line up with TRBD2. Looked up from germline, CDR1 is SEHNR and CDR2 is FQNEAQ (reference sequence). The CDR3 sequence is 17 residues long. The V segment lost 3 bases and the J segment 3 bases; nucleotides outside the gene matches: 2. DNA of the CDR3: TGTGCCAGCAGCTTCGGACTAGCGGGGGGGTACACCGGGGAGCTGTTTTTT. This codes for CASSFGLAGGYTGELFF.

J is TRBJ2-2 and V is TRBV19; TRBD1 is a possible D gene (7 bases). This CDR3 has 14 residues. The V end was cut by 8 bases, the J end by 6 bases, with 16 bases between. Germline V lookup: CDR1 LNHDA, CDR2 SQIVND (reference sequence). The CDR3 DNA follows: TGTGCCAGTGCGGGACAGTTGTCTTCCGGGGAGCTGTTTTTT. Its protein is CASAGQLSSGELFF.

The chain is built from TRBV19 and TRBJ1-4; TRBD1 matches 9 bases. This CDR3 has 13 residues. Germline assignment: CDR1 LNHDA and CDR2 SQIVND (reference sequence). Trimming removed 5 bases from V and 7 bases from J; junction bases left unmatched: 2. The CDR3 reads CASSGDRAEKLFF. Written as DNA, the CDR3 is TGTGCCAGTAGTGGGGACAGGGCTGAAAAACTGTTTTTT.

The table lists this clone with a few counts. This CDR3 is CASSLSAGGDYGYTF. The CDR3 DNA follows: TGCGCCAGCAGCCTATCTGCGGGGGGGGACTATGGCTACACCTTC. The rearrangement links TRBV4-1 to TRBJ1-2; perhaps TRBD1 as D (5 bases). The CDR3 is 15 residues long. V was cut by 4 bases and J by 3 bases, with 15 bases left in between. Per the germline V gene, CDR1 is MGHRA and CDR2 is YSYEKL.

This clone was found a few times. The V and J genes are TRBV6-1 and TRBJ1-1; D is undetermined. V shed 2 bases and J shed 0 bases, with 4 bases lying between them. This CDR3 contains 13 residues. In germline, CDR1 is MNHNS, CDR2 SASEGT. The CDR3 region is CASSETLNTEAFF. The CDR3 region has the DNA TGTGCCAGCAGTGAAACTCTGAACACTGAAGCTTTCTTT.

This sequence joins TRBV19 and TRBJ1-1; no clear D gene. Germline loops: CDR1 LNHDA, CDR2 SQIVND (reference sequence). This CDR3 has 16 amino acids. Trimming removed 1 base from V and 4 bases from J, with 16 bases in between. The CDR3 nucleotides are TGTGCCAGTAGTATAGGCGGGGATCCGGGCGGCACTGAAGCTTTCTTT. It encodes CASSIGGDPGGTEAFF. The entire variable domain, with the rest obtained from reference TRBV19 and TRBJ1-1, is as follows: DGGITQSPKYLFRKEGQNVTLSCEQNLNHDAMYWYRQDPGQGLRLIYYSQIVNDFQKGDIAEGYSVSREKKESFPLTVTSAQKNPTAFYLCASSIGGDPGGTEAFFGQGTRLTVV.

The J gene is TRBJ2-3, the V gene TRBV18; D possibly corresponds to TRBD2 (5 bases). This CDR3 is 15 amino acids long. V shed 3 bases and J shed 5 bases, with 15 bases lying between them. Germline V lookup: CDR1 KGHSH, CDR2 LQKENI. The CDR3 region is CASSPGIRELDTQYF. DNA of the CDR3: TGTGCCAGCTCACCGGGGATCCGGGAACTAGATACGCAGTATTTT.

This chain links TRBV6-5 with TRBJ1-1; TRBD1 agrees at 9 bases. Unmatched junction bases numbered 3, after V lost 4 bases and J lost 3 bases. Germline CDR1 reads MNHEY; CDR2 reads SVGAGI. The CDR3 runs to 14 residues. CDR3: CASSFTGGDTEAFF. The CDR3 DNA reads TGTGCCAGCAGTTTCACAGGGGGCGACACTGAAGCTTTCTTT.

This clone was observed a single time. The chain's CDR3 is CASSPGTGQGNQPQHF. As DNA, the CDR3 is TGCGCCAGCAGCCCCGGGACAGGCCAGGGCAATCAGCCCCAGCATTTT. The rearrangement uses TRBV5-1 and TRBJ1-5; 8 nucleotides align to TRBD1. CDR3 length: 16 residues. Germline lookup yields CDR1 SGHRS and CDR2 YFSETQ. V shed 4 bases and J 2 bases; nucleotides not matched to a gene: 8. The full variable domain, rest sourced from reference TRBV5-1 and TRBJ1-5, is KAGVTQTPRYLIKTRGQQVTLSCSPISGHRSVSWYQQTPGQGLQFLFEYFSETQRNKGNFPGRFSGRQFSNSRSEMNVSTLELGDSALYLCASSPGTGQGNQPQHFGDGTRLSIL.

This chain joins TRBV27 and TRBJ1-2, with TRBD1 matching 9 bases. Trimming cost V 8 bases and J 8 bases; bases outside gene matches: 6. In germline, CDR1 is MNHEY, CDR2 SMNVEV (reference sequence). The CDR3 totals 12 residues. The CDR3 sequence: CASQTGGGGYTF. CDR3 coding DNA: TGTGCCAGCCAGACAGGGGGAGGCGGCTACACCTTC.

The genes are TRBV19 and TRBJ1-5, with 8 bases identical to TRBD1. J was trimmed by 0 bases and V by 4 bases; bases with no gene match: 5. Germline-derived CDR1 and CDR2 are LNHDA and SQIVND (reference sequence). This CDR3 is 16 amino acids long. CDR3 bases: TGTGCCAGTAGTACTCGACAGGGGTTTAGCAATCAGCCCCAGCATTTT. Its protein is CASSTRQGFSNQPQHF.

The V call is TRBV5-8, the J call TRBJ1-5; unclear D gene. V was clipped by 0 bases and J by 5 bases, with 9 bases between them. CDR3 length: 14 residues. Germline CDR1 reads SGHTS; CDR2 reads YDEGEE. The CDR3 spells CASSLGVGYQPQHF. The CDR3 region has the DNA TGTGCCAGCAGCTTGGGCGTCGGTTATCAGCCCCAGCATTTT.

This chain links TRBV7-9 with TRBJ1-2; 7 bases agree with TRBD1. The CDR3 is 16 residues long. V lost 3 bases and J lost 8; bases outside the gene matches: 15. Germline CDR1 is SEHNR and CDR2 is FQNEAQ (reference sequence). The DNA of the CDR3 is TGTGCCAGCAGCTTTGGGGGAACAGGGGAAATGAGAGGCTACACCTTC. Amino acid sequence: CASSFGGTGEMRGYTF.

V and J are TRBV24-1 and TRBJ1-1, with 10 bases aligning to TRBD1. Germline assignment: CDR1 KGHDR and CDR2 SFDVKD. The CDR3 consists of 15 residues. The V and J ends lost 4 bases and 3 bases, in that order; junction bases with no gene match: 4. The CDR3 DNA is TGTGCCACCAGTGACCCGGGGACAGGGGACACTGAAGCTTTCTTT. Translating gives CATSDPGTGDTEAFF.

The V and J genes are TRBV7-3 and TRBJ2-1, with D possibly matching TRBD2 (6 bases). CDR1 and CDR2 from the germline V gene are SGHTA and FQGTGA. Trimming pared 2 bases from V and 0 bases from J, leaving 8 bases between. The CDR3 runs to 15 residues. CDR3 sequence: CASSLGGASYNEQFF. The CDR3 nucleotides are TGTGCCAGCAGCTTAGGCGGGGCCTCCTACAATGAGCAGTTCTTC.

This chain uses TRBV6-5 with TRBJ2-7; 8 bases are a match to TRBD1. V shed 0 bases, J shed 3 bases, and the junction held 1 base outside the gene matches. CDR1 MNHEY and CDR2 SVGAGI come from the germline V gene. The CDR3 extends over 14 amino acids. CDR3 in DNA: TGTGCCAGCAGTTACTCGGGACAGGACTACGAGCAGTACTTC. It yields the protein CASSYSGQDYEQYF.

This clone was seen only once. The chain employs TRBV2 and TRBJ2-3; TRBD2 might be the D (6 bases). The germline V gene has CDR1 SNHLY and CDR2 FYNNEI. V was cut by 1 base and J by 4 bases, with 12 bases left in between. The CDR3 extends over 15 amino acids. The CDR3 coding sequence is TGTGCCAGCAGTGAAGGGTCGCGGGGAGCAGATACGCAGTATTTT. Its protein is CASSEGSRGADTQYF.

The chain recombines TRBV7-7 with TRBJ2-2, with TRBD2 identical over 9 bases. The CDR3 totals 17 residues. With 6 bases clipped from V and 0 bases from J, the junction kept 8 bases outside the gene matches. CDR1 is SSHAT and CDR2 is FNYEAQ in the germline V gene (reference sequence). Here the CDR3 reads CASRERAGGPNTGELFF. The CDR3 bases are TGTGCCAGCAGAGAGCGAGCGGGGGGACCGAACACCGGGGAGCTGTTTTTT. The full variable domain, completed using reference TRBV7-7 and TRBJ2-2, is GAGVSQSPRYKVTKRGQDVTLRCDPISSHATLYWYQQALGQGPEFLTYFNYEAQPDKSGLPSDRFSAERPEGSISTLTIQRTEQRDSAMYRCASRERAGGPNTGELFFGEGSRLTVL.

The V gene is TRBV5-4, the J gene TRBJ1-1, with 7 bases lining up with TRBD1. CDR1 and CDR2 from the germline V gene are SGHNT and YYREEE (reference sequence). With V trimmed by 5 bases and J by 0 bases, 10 bases remained unmatched. The CDR3 sequence is 16 residues long. This CDR3 is CASSSDRQNMNTEAFF. The CDR3 bases are TGTGCCAGCAGTTCGGACAGGCAGAACATGAACACTGAAGCTTTCTTT.

V gene TRBV2 combines with J gene TRBJ2-5; 9 bases are a match to TRBD1. The junction had 4 bases not matched to a gene; V was cut back by 6 bases and J by 5 bases. The CDR3 has 13 residues. The germline CDR1 and CDR2 sequences are SNHLY and FYNNEI. The CDR3 spells CASRGQGMETQYF. CDR3 in DNA: TGTGCCAGCAGGGGACAGGGAATGGAGACCCAGTACTTC.

The chain has TRBV6-6 and TRBJ2-2, with a possible D match to TRBD1 (8 bases). Germline lookup yields CDR1 MNHNY and CDR2 SVGAGI (reference sequence). The CDR3 consists of 14 residues. Trimming cost V 7 bases and J 9 bases, with 18 bases left between them. Here the CDR3 reads CASTLQGGARELFF. CDR3 nucleotide sequence: TGTGCCAGCACCCTACAGGGGGGGGCCCGGGAGCTGTTTTTT.

V usage is TRBV9 and J usage is TRBJ2-7; 7 bases align to TRBD2. V was pared by 4 bases and J by 5 bases, with 6 bases of the junction left unmatched. Per germline, CDR1 SGDLS and CDR2 YYNGEE. CDR3 length equals 13 residues. The CDR3 nucleotides read TGTGCCAGCAGCCTGGGGGGGTCGGACGAGCAGTACTTC. Amino acid sequence: CASSLGGSDEQYF. Full variable domain (missing parts from reference TRBV9 and TRBJ2-7): DSGVTQTPKHLITATGQRVTLRCSPRSGDLSVYWYQQSLDQGLQFLIQYYNGEERAKGNILERFSAQQFPDLHSELNLSSLELGDSALYFCASSLGGSDEQYFGPGTRLTVT.

This chain joins TRBV5-4 and TRBJ1-1; possible D gene TRBD1, 5 bases. V lost 4 bases and J 1 base, leaving 14 bases between the germline ends. The CDR3 is 15 amino acids. Germline CDR1 reads SGHNT; CDR2 reads YYREEE (reference sequence). The CDR3 sequence: CASSPGRPENTEAFF. The DNA of the CDR3 is TGTGCCAGCAGCCCAGGGAGGCCCGAGAACACTGAAGCTTTCTTT.

This chain links TRBV11-1 with TRBJ1-1; D ambiguous. With 1 base removed from V and 1 base from J, the gap between germline ends came to 4 bases. This CDR3 region has 13 residues. In germline, CDR1 is SGHAT, CDR2 FQDESV (reference sequence). CDR3 nucleotides: TGTGCCAGCAGCTTAGACAGGAACACTGAAGCTTTCTTT. This sequence encodes CASSLDRNTEAFF. Full variable domain (missing parts from reference TRBV11-1 and TRBJ1-1): EAEVAQSPRYKITEKSQAVAFWCDPISGHATLYWYRQILGQGPELLVQFQDESVVDDSQLPKDRFSAERLKGVDSTLKIQPAELGDSAMYLCASSLDRNTEAFFGQGTRLTVV.

The rearrangement joins TRBV18 to TRBJ2-4; D perhaps matches TRBD2 (5 bases). V was cut by 1 base and J by 6 bases, with 10 bases left in between. From germline, CDR1 is KGHSH and CDR2 LQKENI. The CDR3 covers 14 residues. The CDR3 DNA is TGTGCCAGCTCACCACGGGAGTTCGGAAACATTCAGTACTTC. Translating it yields CASSPREFGNIQYF.

The chain recombines TRBV29-1 with TRBJ2-7, with D possibly TRBD2 on 5 matching bases. V lost 1 base to trimming and J lost 3 bases, with 13 bases between them. Germline CDR1 and CDR2: SQVTM and ANQGSEA. The CDR3 spans 14 residues. The CDR3 here is CSVEVGRSGYEQYF. DNA for the CDR3: TGCAGCGTTGAAGTTGGCCGAAGCGGCTACGAGCAGTACTTC.

This clone was observed once. V and J are TRBV5-1 and TRBJ2-7, with 10 bases lining up with TRBD1. The CDR3 totals 15 residues. V lost 4 bases, J lost 7 bases, and 11 bases stayed unmatched. Germline loops: CDR1 SGHRS, CDR2 YFSETQ. The DNA of the CDR3 is TGCGCCAGCAGCGAGACGGGGACAGGGGTAGAGGAGCAGTACTTC. Protein sequence: CASSETGTGVEEQYF.

The chain uses TRBV6-4 and TRBJ2-6; D is ambiguous. This CDR3 has 16 amino acids. Germline V gene sequence: CDR1 MRHNA, CDR2 SNTAGT. The V gene lost 0 bases and the J gene lost 0 bases, with 6 bases spanning the gap. CDR3 loop: CASSDSDFSGANVLTF. CDR3 nucleotide sequence: TGTGCCAGCAGTGACTCAGACTTCTCTGGGGCCAACGTCCTGACTTTC.